Given below is one TCR beta chain in context. The antigen is not known. The germline V gene encodes CDR1 MNHNS and CDR2 SASEGT. After removal of 6 bases from V and 4 bases from J, the junction contained 5 bases not matched to a gene. This CDR3 is 13 amino acids long. The sample belongs to a study of shared clonotypes between healthy human individuals. Findings and caveats of the study: Some naive CD4 clonotypes, roughly 4.8%, turned up in common across four donors. Relative to clonotypes present in all four donors, those not shared had lower generation probabilities.

Using immunoSEQ multiplex PCR, the repertoire was profiled, and TCRdb retains in-frame clones only, with some absent. The sample contains about 680,000 clones, about 80% of which appear only once. The chain combines TRBV6-1 with TRBJ1-1; 7 nucleotides line up with TRBD1. The clonotype comes from a woman in her twenties or thirties in good health. Sequenced: memory CD4+ T cells sorted from blood. Specified subset: CD45RA-negative fraction. In DNA, the CDR3 is TGTGCCAGCAGGCAACAGGGGATCACTGAAGCTTTCTTT. This gives the protein CASRQQGITEAFF.